The 8 T cell receptor beta chains presented below share a single source sample, sequenced in a study of T-cell memory formation after mild COVID-19. TCRdb reanalysed the 5' RACE reads using MiXCR and keeps one entry per CDR3 protein. The sample records more than 250,000 distinct CDR3 sequences, around 15% being singletons. The sequencing input was PBMCs or a T cell subset sorted from them (not recorded which). Receptor source: a man aged 18 to 29 who had mild COVID-19 (a few samples of this study predate the infection). Cell type and time point are not known.

There are a few counts of this clonotype. The CDR3 nucleotides read TGTGCCAGCACCAAACCCTCCCAGGGCCAAGAGACCCAGTACTTC. Translation gives CASTKPSQGQETQYF. The gene calls are TRBV7-9 and TRBJ2-5; D may be TRBD1 (5 bases). The V gene lost 7 bases and the J gene lost 1 base, with 16 bases spanning the gap. The CDR3 consists of 15 residues. In germline, CDR1 is SEHNR, CDR2 FQNEAQ (reference sequence).

This clonotype was detected only a few times. J is TRBJ2-5 and V is TRBV20-1; D might be TRBD1 (6 bases). Germline CDR1 DFQATT, CDR2 SNEGSKA (reference sequence). V was cut by 6 bases and J by 4 bases, with 12 bases left in between. The CDR3 extends over 12 amino acids. The DNA for the CDR3 is TGCAGTGCCCGCCGACAGGCAGAGACCCAGTACTTC. It translates to CSARRQAETQYF.

The chain links TRBV5-1 to TRBJ2-3; either TRBD1 or TRBD2 may fit D (5 bases each). This CDR3 region has 13 residues. The germline V gene has CDR1 SGHRS and CDR2 YFSETQ. V lost 3 bases and J lost 2, with 7 bases in between. The CDR3 loop reads CASSWDLTDTQYF. The CDR3 DNA is TGCGCCAGCAGCTGGGACCTCACAGATACGCAGTATTTT.

The sample holds a few counts of this clonotype. This sequence joins TRBV7-2 and TRBJ2-3, with 7 bases that match TRBD1. V was pared by 5 bases and J by 3 bases, with 5 bases of the junction left unmatched. Looked up from germline, CDR1 is SGHTA and CDR2 is FQGNSA. This CDR3 contains 14 residues. As DNA, the CDR3 is TGTGCCAGCAGCCTCGAGGGGGCAACAGATACGCAGTATTTT. As protein: CASSLEGATDTQYF.

The chain joins TRBV6-5 to TRBJ2-3; D perhaps matches TRBD2 (6 bases). This CDR3 is built from 14 residues. Trimming took 6 bases from V and 1 from J, leaving 11 bases between them. The V gene's germline CDR1 is MNHEY and CDR2 SVGAGI. The chain's CDR3 is CASRAGGGTDTQYF. The CDR3 coding sequence is TGTGCCAGCAGGGCGGGCGGGGGCACAGATACGCAGTATTTT.

This clonotype was observed many times. CDR3 nucleotide sequence: TGTGCCAGTAGTACACCACGGGGCCCCCGGTACTTC. This gives the protein CASSTPRGPRYF. The chain has TRBV19 and TRBJ2-7, with D perhaps given as TRBD1 or TRBD2 (5 bases each). The CDR3 has 12 amino acids. The V end was cut by 4 bases, the J end by 12 bases, with 16 bases between. The germline CDR1 and CDR2 sequences are LNHDA and SQIVND (reference sequence).

The J gene is TRBJ2-4, the V gene TRBV6-2 or TRBV6-3, with TRBD1 matching 8 bases. There are 18 residues in the CDR3. V was clipped by 1 base and J by 1 base; unmatched bases: 9. From germline, CDR1 is MNHEY and CDR2 SVGEGT. The CDR3 sequence: CASSYFTRTGSAKNIQYF. Written as DNA, the CDR3 is TGTGCCAGCAGTTACTTCACCCGGACAGGGTCCGCCAAAAACATTCAGTACTTC.

This clonotype turned up a few times. The chain is built from TRBV12-3 or TRBV12-4 and TRBJ2-7; 9 nucleotides match TRBD1. After removal of 5 bases from V and 4 bases from J, the junction contained 12 bases not matched to a gene. This CDR3 contains 16 residues. This chain's CDR3 is CASSLALRTGEYEQYF. CDR3 DNA: TGTGCCAGCAGTCTCGCCCTTAGGACAGGGGAGTACGAGCAGTACTTC.